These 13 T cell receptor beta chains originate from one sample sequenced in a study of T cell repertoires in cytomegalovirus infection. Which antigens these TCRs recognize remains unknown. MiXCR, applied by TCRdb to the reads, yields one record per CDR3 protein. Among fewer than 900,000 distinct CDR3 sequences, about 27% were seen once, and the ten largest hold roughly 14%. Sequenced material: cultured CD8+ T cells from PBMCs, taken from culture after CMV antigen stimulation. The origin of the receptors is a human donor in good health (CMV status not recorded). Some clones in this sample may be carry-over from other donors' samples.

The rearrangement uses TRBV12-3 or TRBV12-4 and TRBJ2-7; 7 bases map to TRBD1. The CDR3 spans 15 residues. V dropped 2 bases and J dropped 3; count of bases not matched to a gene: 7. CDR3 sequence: CASSLTGTAGYEQYF. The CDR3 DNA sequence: TGTGCCAGCAGTTTAACCGGGACAGCTGGCTACGAGCAGTACTTC.

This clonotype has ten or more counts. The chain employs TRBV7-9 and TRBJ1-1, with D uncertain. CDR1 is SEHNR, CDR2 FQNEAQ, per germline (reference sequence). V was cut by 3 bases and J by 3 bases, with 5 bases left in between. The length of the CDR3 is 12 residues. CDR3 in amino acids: CASSFSYTEAFF. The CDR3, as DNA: TGTGCCAGCAGCTTTAGTTACACTGAAGCTTTCTTT.

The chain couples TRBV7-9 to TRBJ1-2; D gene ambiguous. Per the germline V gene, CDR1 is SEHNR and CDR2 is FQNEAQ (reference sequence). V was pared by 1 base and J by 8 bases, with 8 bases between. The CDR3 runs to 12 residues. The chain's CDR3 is CASSLVDPGYTF. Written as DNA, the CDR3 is TGTGCCAGCAGCTTAGTGGACCCGGGCTACACCTTC.

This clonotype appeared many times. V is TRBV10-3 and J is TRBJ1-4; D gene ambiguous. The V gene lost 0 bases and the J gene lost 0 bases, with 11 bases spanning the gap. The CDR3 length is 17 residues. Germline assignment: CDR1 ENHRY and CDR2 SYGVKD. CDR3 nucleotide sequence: TGTGCCATCAGTGAGTCGTTTCTCGGTGCAACTAATGAAAAACTGTTTTTT. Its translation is CAISESFLGATNEKLFF.

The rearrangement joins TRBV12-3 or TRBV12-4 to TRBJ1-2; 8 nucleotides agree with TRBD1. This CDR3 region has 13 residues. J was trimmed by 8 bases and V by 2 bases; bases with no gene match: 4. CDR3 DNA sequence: TGTGCCAGCAGTTTAATGACAGGGGAAGGCTACACCTTC. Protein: CASSLMTGEGYTF.

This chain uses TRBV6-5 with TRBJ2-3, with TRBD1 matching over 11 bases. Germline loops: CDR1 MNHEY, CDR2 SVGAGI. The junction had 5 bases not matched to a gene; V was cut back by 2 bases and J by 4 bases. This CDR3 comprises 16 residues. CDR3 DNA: TGTGCCAGCAGTTACCCAGGACAGGGGGCGGCAGATACGCAGTATTTT. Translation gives CASSYPGQGAADTQYF.

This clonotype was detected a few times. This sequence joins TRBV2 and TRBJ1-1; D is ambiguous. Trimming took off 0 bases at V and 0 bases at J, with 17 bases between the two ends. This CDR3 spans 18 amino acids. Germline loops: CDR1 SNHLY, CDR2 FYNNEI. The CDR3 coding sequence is TGTGCCAGCAGTGAAGCGCTAACTGGTAAGGGTATGAACACTGAAGCTTTCTTT. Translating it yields CASSEALTGKGMNTEAFF.

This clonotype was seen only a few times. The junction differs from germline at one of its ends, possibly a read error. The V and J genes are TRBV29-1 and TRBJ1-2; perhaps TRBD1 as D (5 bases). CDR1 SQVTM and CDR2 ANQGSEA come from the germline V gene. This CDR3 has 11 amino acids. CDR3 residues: CSVELRWGTSF. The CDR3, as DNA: TGCAGCGTTGAATTAAGGTGGGGGACCTCCTTC. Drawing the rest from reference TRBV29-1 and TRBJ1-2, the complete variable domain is SAVISQKPSRDICQRGTSLTIQCQVDSQVTMMFWYRQQPGQSLTLIATANQGSEATYESGFVIDKFPISRPNLTFSTLTVSNMSPEDSSIYLCSVELRWGTSFGSGTRLTVV.

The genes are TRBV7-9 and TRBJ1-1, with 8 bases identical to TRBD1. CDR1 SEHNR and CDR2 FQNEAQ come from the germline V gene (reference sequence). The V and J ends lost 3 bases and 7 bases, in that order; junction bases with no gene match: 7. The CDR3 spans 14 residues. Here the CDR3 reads CASSFSTGDGEAFF. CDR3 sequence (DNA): TGTGCCAGCAGCTTCTCGACAGGGGACGGTGAAGCTTTCTTT.

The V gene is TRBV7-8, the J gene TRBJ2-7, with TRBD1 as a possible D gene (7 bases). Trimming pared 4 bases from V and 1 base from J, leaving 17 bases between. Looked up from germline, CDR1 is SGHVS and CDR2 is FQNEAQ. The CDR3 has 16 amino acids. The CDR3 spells CASSSRGGTDSYEQYV. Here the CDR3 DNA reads TGTGCCAGCAGCTCTAGAGGGGGGACAGATTCCTACGAGCAGTACGTC.

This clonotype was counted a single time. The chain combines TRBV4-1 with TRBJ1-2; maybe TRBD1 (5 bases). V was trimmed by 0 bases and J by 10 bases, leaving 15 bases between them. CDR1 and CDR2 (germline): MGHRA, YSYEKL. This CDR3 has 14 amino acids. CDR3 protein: CASSQEGSTENYTF. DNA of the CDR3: TGCGCCAGCAGCCAAGAGGGATCGACAGAAAACTACACCTTC.

CDR3 in amino acids: CASSESRREQFF. The CDR3 DNA reads as TGTGCCAGCAGTGAGTCACGGAGGGAGCAGTTCTTC. The chain links TRBV2 to TRBJ2-1, with D possibly matching TRBD2 (5 bases). The germline CDR1 and CDR2 sequences are SNHLY and FYNNEI. The CDR3 runs 12 residues. With 3 bases removed from V and 10 bases from J, the gap between germline ends came to 10 bases.

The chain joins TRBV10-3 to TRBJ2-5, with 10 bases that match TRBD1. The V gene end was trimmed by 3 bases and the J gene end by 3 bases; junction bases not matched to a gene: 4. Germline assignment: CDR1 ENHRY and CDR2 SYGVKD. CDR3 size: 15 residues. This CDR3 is CAISDRDRGEETQYF. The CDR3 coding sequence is TGTGCCATCAGTGACCGGGACAGGGGTGAAGAGACCCAGTACTTC.